This entry is about one T cell receptor (beta chain). Sequenced by immunoSEQ multiplex PCR; TCRdb stores in-frame clones only, minus some. The table records about 33,000 clones, around 90% of them present only once. The junction had 1 base not matched to a gene; V was cut back by 3 bases and J by 0 bases. Germline CDR1 is SGHRS and CDR2 is YFSETQ. The CDR3 has 15 amino acids. These data originate in a study of T cell changes during pregnancy in multiple sclerosis. V is TRBV5-1 and J is TRBJ2-1; 9 bases are shared with TRBD2. The source of this sequence is a female donor in good health, enrolled as a control in a pregnancy study. The sequenced sample was CD4+ T cells from peripheral blood mononuclear cells, obtained in the third trimester of pregnancy. CDR3 amino acids: CASSYSGSSYNEQFF. The CDR3 DNA reads TGCGCCAGCAGCTATAGCGGGAGCTCCTACAATGAGCAGTTCTTC. The whole variable domain, filled in from reference TRBV5-1 and TRBJ2-1, reads KAGVTQTPRYLIKTRGQQVTLSCSPISGHRSVSWYQQTPGQGLQFLFEYFSETQRNKGNFPGRFSGRQFSNSRSEMNVSTLELGDSALYLCASSYSGSSYNEQFFGPGTRLTVL.